A single sample gave rise to the 9 T cell receptor beta chains below, sequenced in a study of identical twins. TCRdb reanalysed the 5' RACE reads using MiXCR and keeps one entry per CDR3 protein. The sample carries hundreds of thousands of distinct CDR3 sequences, 24% recorded once. The same sample was also studied in work on T cells expressing NK-cell markers.

The sequencing input was CD4+ T cells sorted from blood. The source of these receptors is a woman aged 18-29 years in good health.

V usage is TRBV6-1 and J usage is TRBJ2-1, with D possibly matching TRBD2 (6 bases). The V end was cut by 6 bases, the J end by 9 bases, with 15 bases between. Germline-derived CDR1 and CDR2 are MNHNS and SASEGT. CDR3 length: 13 amino acids. CDR3 region: CASRPGRRVEQFF. DNA of the CDR3: TGTGCCAGCAGACCCGGGAGAAGGGTTGAGCAGTTCTTC.

The chain is built from TRBV10-3 and TRBJ1-4; no clear D gene. Trimming cost V 0 bases and J 6 bases, with 2 bases left between them. The CDR3 is 12 amino acids. Germline CDR1 ENHRY, CDR2 SYGVKD. CDR3 loop: CAISESYEKLFF. The DNA of the CDR3 is TGTGCCATCAGTGAGTCGTATGAAAAACTGTTTTTT.

This sequence joins TRBV12-5 and TRBJ2-4; D is possibly TRBD1 or TRBD2 (5 bases each). CDR1 and CDR2 (germline): LGHNT, FRNRAP. Trimming removed 4 bases at V and 16 bases at J, with 20 bases between. There are 13 residues in the CDR3. The CDR3 DNA follows: TGTGCTAGTGGTTCACAAACCGGGACGCCGAGATACTTC. Translation gives CASGSQTGTPRYF.

This clonotype has just a few counts. The CDR3 here is CASSYPLGQPKETQYF. DNA for the CDR3: TGTGCCAGCAGCTATCCGTTGGGACAGCCTAAAGAGACCCAGTACTTC. The chain links TRBV7-6 to TRBJ2-5, with TRBD1 matching 7 bases. J lost 3 bases, V lost 4 bases, and 11 bases had no gene match. The CDR3 is 16 amino acids. Germline CDR1 SGHVS, CDR2 FNYEAQ. Combining the CDR3 with reference TRBV7-6 and TRBJ2-5 gives the whole variable domain GAGVSQSPRYKVTKRGQDVALRCDPISGHVSLYWYRQALGQGPEFLTYFNYEAQQDKSGLPNDRFSAERPEGSISTLTIQRTEQRDSAMYRCASSYPLGQPKETQYFGPGTRLLVL.

The chain has TRBV29-1 and TRBJ2-3; D not resolved. Germline assignment: CDR1 SQVTM and CDR2 ANQGSEA. V was cut by 3 bases and J by 6 bases, with 10 bases left in between. This CDR3 has 12 amino acids. CDR3 sequence (DNA): TGCAGCGTTGAGGGCAGGCAGGATACGCAGTATTTT. It encodes CSVEGRQDTQYF.

This clonotype was detected only a few times. The chain is built from TRBV3-1 and TRBJ2-4; tentative D call: TRBD2 (6 bases). Germline CDR1 is LGHDT and CDR2 is YNNKEL (reference sequence). This CDR3 region has 15 residues. Trimming shortened V by 6 bases and J by 2 bases, and 14 bases separated the two germline ends. CDR3 in DNA: TGTGCCAGCAGGCCGGGAGATGGAACCAAAAACATTCAGTACTTC. It encodes CASRPGDGTKNIQYF.

The chain combines TRBV20-1 with TRBJ1-2; D is possibly TRBD1 (6 bases). Per germline, CDR1 DFQATT and CDR2 SNEGSKA (reference sequence). V was shortened by 7 bases and J by 3 bases, with 15 bases between the two germline ends. CDR3 length: 13 residues. CDR3 nucleotides: TGCAGTGTTCGGACGAGACAGGACTATGGCTACACCTTC. Its translation is CSVRTRQDYGYTF.

The gene calls are TRBV12-3 or TRBV12-4 and TRBJ1-2; D gene ambiguous. This CDR3 region has 12 residues. V was cut by 3 bases and J by 8 bases, with 10 bases left in between. CDR3 sequence (DNA): TGTGCCAGCAGTTTCCGGTTAGGCGGCTACACCTTC. The encoded protein is CASSFRLGGYTF.

The rearrangement links TRBV11-3 to TRBJ1-6; D call uncertain. CDR1 and CDR2 from the germline V gene are SGHNT and YENEEA. The CDR3 extends over 16 amino acids. V lost 2 bases to trimming and J lost 2 bases, with 10 bases between them. CDR3 sequence reads: CASSLIPGAYNSPLHF. DNA of the CDR3: TGTGCCAGCAGCTTAATCCCCGGGGCCTATAATTCACCCCTCCACTTT.